The text below deals with one T cell receptor beta chain. CDR3 length: 17 amino acids. V was trimmed by 1 base and J by 2 bases, leaving 18 bases between them. Germline assignment: CDR1 MDHEN and CDR2 SYDVKM. These data are taken from a study of T cell changes during pregnancy in multiple sclerosis. Assay used: immunoSEQ multiplex PCR; TCRdb lists only in-frame clones, some missing. This sample carries approximately 50,000 clones, around 92% of them seen once, and the ten largest clones take around 0.5%. The chain links TRBV28 to TRBJ2-7; D is perhaps TRBD2 (6 bases). The sample was CD4+ T cells from peripheral blood mononuclear cells, taken after pregnancy. This TCR was sampled from a female donor with multiple sclerosis, enrolled in a pregnancy study. For the CDR3, the DNA is TGTGCCAGCAGTTTATCTGTATGGGTGGAGGGCCCCTACGAGCAGTACTTC. This gives the protein CASSLSVWVEGPYEQYF.